The T cell receptor beta chain under discussion was sequenced for a study of blood T cell repertoires in COVID-19. TCRdb keeps only in-frame clones here, not all; method: immunoSEQ multiplex PCR. The sample holds some 120,000 clones, just over 85% seen once. V lost 1 base to trimming and J lost 6 bases, with 10 bases between them. The CDR3 extends over 14 amino acids. The germline V gene encodes CDR1 LGHDT and CDR2 YNNKEL (reference sequence). Source material: peripheral blood. The receptor was isolated from a woman aged 45-65 years with active or convalescent COVID-19. The chain couples TRBV3-1 (or the pseudogene TRBV3-2) to TRBJ2-1; no clear D. The chain's CDR3 is CASSQGVRGNEQFF. The CDR3 DNA follows: TGTGCCAGCAGCCAAGGAGTACGAGGCAATGAGCAGTTCTTC.